What follows are 9 T cell receptor beta chains derived from one specimen sequenced in a study of T cells after yellow fever vaccination. TCRdb processed the 5' RACE reads anew with MiXCR; each CDR3 protein has one entry. The sample contains a few hundred thousand distinct CDR3 sequences, 10% to 15% of which appear only once. The sequencing here drew on CD4+ T cells sorted from PBMCs, taken 45 days after the yellow fever booster vaccination. The receptors shown here come from a man in his thirties or forties who received the YFV17D yellow fever vaccine.

This clonotype has just a few counts. The V call is TRBV4-2, the J call TRBJ2-1; TRBD2 matches 8 bases. Germline trimming cut 1 base from V and 5 bases from J; bases unmatched to any gene: 4. CDR1 and CDR2 from the germline V gene are LGHNA and YNFKEQ. This CDR3 has 15 amino acids. This chain's CDR3 is CASSQAAGVNNEQFF. The CDR3 DNA reads TGTGCCAGCAGCCAAGCAGCGGGAGTAAACAATGAGCAGTTCTTC.

The V call is TRBV12-3 or TRBV12-4, the J call TRBJ2-4; no firm D call. V was trimmed by 6 bases and J by 8 bases, leaving 20 bases between them. The CDR3 loop spans 15 amino acids. This CDR3 reads CASSPTSVQWDIQYF. DNA for the CDR3: TGTGCCAGCAGCCCAACCAGCGTTCAGTGGGACATTCAGTACTTC.

The CDR3 sequence is CASSPRYRTENTEAFF. The CDR3 DNA is TGTGCCAGCAGCCCAAGATACAGGACAGAGAACACTGAAGCTTTCTTT. The chain is built from TRBV21-1 and TRBJ1-1; the table's D gene call, TRBD1, was not cross checked with the DNA. TRBV21-1 is reported as a pseudogene. This CDR3 contains 16 residues.

This clonotype came up many times. The J gene is TRBJ2-5, the V gene TRBV20-1; D unclear. This CDR3 comprises 13 residues. Germline V gene lookup returns CDR1 DFQATT and CDR2 SNEGSKA (reference sequence). Trimming pared 0 bases from V and 2 bases from J, leaving 7 bases between. CDR3 coding DNA: TGCAGTGCTAGAGACAGAAAACAAGAGACCCAGTACTTC. Translation: CSARDRKQETQYF.

This clonotype occurred a few times. The V gene is TRBV6-5, the J gene TRBJ1-6; D unresolved. CDR3 length: 16 residues. V dropped 0 bases and J dropped 11 bases, with 17 bases sitting between them. Germline assignment: CDR1 MNHEY and CDR2 SVGAGI. The CDR3 nucleotides read TGTGCCAGCAGTTACTCGATCAATTCCCATTCTCCACCCCTCCACTTT. Translation gives CASSYSINSHSPPLHF.

The chain couples TRBV7-8 to TRBJ2-7, with 7 bases fitting TRBD2. CDR3 size: 15 residues. Looked up from germline, CDR1 is SGHVS and CDR2 is FQNEAQ. Trimming removed 2 bases from V and 2 bases from J; junction bases left unmatched: 6. CDR3 nucleotides: TGTGCCAGCAGCTTACAATTAGCGGGTACCTACGAGCAGTACTTC. It translates to CASSLQLAGTYEQYF.

V usage is TRBV6-1 and J usage is TRBJ2-2; weak D call: TRBD1 (5 bases). Germline lookup yields CDR1 MNHNS and CDR2 SASEGT. This CDR3 has 15 residues. Trimming pared 7 bases from V and 2 bases from J, leaving 14 bases between. CDR3 region: CASTKIQGNTGELFF. CDR3 DNA: TGTGCCAGCACCAAAATCCAGGGCAACACCGGGGAGCTGTTTTTT.

This chain uses TRBV5-1 with TRBJ2-2; TRBD1 matches 9 bases. The V gene end was trimmed by 7 bases and the J gene end by 0 bases; junction bases not matched to a gene: 13. The CDR3 has 18 amino acids. Germline values: CDR1 SGHRS, CDR2 YFSETQ. In DNA form, the CDR3 reads TGCGCCAGCTGTCTAGAGACAGGGGGGATTACGAACACCGGGGAGCTGTTTTTT. Protein: CASCLETGGITNTGELFF. The whole variable domain, filled in from reference TRBV5-1 and TRBJ2-2, reads KAGVTQTPRYLIKTRGQQVTLSCSPISGHRSVSWYQQTPGQGLQFLFEYFSETQRNKGNFPGRFSGRQFSNSRSEMNVSTLELGDSALYLCASCLETGGITNTGELFFGEGSRLTVL.

This clonotype appeared a few times. The rearrangement joins TRBV5-5 to TRBJ2-2, with D uncertain. The CDR3 consists of 11 residues. The germline gives CDR1 SGHKS, CDR2 YYEKEE (reference sequence). The V and J ends lost 5 bases and 6 bases respectively, with 5 bases between them. CDR3 DNA sequence: TGTGCCAGCAGTTACGCCGGGGAGCTGTTTTTT. Protein: CASSYAGELFF.